A single sample is the source of the 8 T cell receptor beta chains below, sequenced in a study of follicular helper T cells after annual influenza vaccination. TCRdb's copy holds only in-frame clones and misses some; the assay was immunoSEQ multiplex PCR. The sample consists of under 15,000 clones, about 80% of them appearing once. Regarding time point: 2015-2016 season, pre-vaccination. This material consisted of CXCR5+ CD38- circulating T follicular helper cells from blood, taken on the day of influenza vaccination. Subset meaning: circulating Tfh, non-naive CD4+CXCR5+PD-1+ (ICOS+CD38+ or ICOS-CD38-). The receptors stem from an adult who received the influenza vaccine.

The chain links TRBV18 to TRBJ2-3; the match to TRBD1 covers 7 bases. Germline V gene sequence: CDR1 KGHSH, CDR2 LQKENI. V lost 4 bases, J lost 2 bases, and 9 bases stayed unmatched. This CDR3 spans 16 amino acids. CDR3 residues: CASSLEGQIPTDTQYF. The CDR3 DNA is TGTGCCAGCTCACTAGAGGGACAGATACCCACAGATACGCAGTATTTT.

The chain uses TRBV28 and TRBJ2-7; 8 positions match TRBD2. The CDR3 totals 13 residues. V was clipped by 7 bases and J by 6 bases; unmatched bases: 8. In germline, CDR1 is MDHEN, CDR2 SYDVKM. For the CDR3, the DNA is TGTGCCAGCAAGCGGGGGATAGGTTTCGAGCAGTACTTC. Protein sequence: CASKRGIGFEQYF.

The CDR3 DNA sequence: TGTGCCAGCAGTTTATCAGGAACAGGGGGGACTGAGACCCAGTACTTC. This gives the protein CASSLSGTGGTETQYF. This sequence joins TRBV28 and TRBJ2-5; 8 nucleotides align to TRBD1. Germline V gene lookup returns CDR1 MDHEN and CDR2 SYDVKM. The ends lost 1 base at V and 5 bases at J; junction bases unmatched: 9. The CDR3 sequence is 16 residues long.

The chain links TRBV6-4 to TRBJ2-2, with 13 bases aligning to TRBD2. The CDR3 has 14 amino acids. Per the germline V gene, CDR1 is MRHNA and CDR2 is SNTAGT. V lost 6 bases to trimming and J lost 5 bases; unmatched junction nucleotides: 0. CDR3 in amino acids: CASRTSGGTGELFF. CDR3 nucleotides: TGTGCCAGCAGGACTAGCGGGGGGACCGGGGAGCTGTTTTTT.

The chain couples TRBV28 to TRBJ2-7; D unresolved. This CDR3 comprises 12 residues. Germline CDR1 reads MDHEN; CDR2 reads SYDVKM. V dropped 6 bases and J dropped 4 bases, with 10 bases sitting between them. CDR3 sequence: CASSQARYEQYF. The CDR3 DNA reads TGTGCCAGCAGCCAAGCCAGGTACGAGCAGTACTTC.

The CDR3, as DNA: TGTGCCAGCTCACCGGGACAGATAGGGGAGACCCAGTACTTC. Its protein is CASSPGQIGETQYF. V and J are TRBV18 and TRBJ2-5, with 7 nucleotides matching TRBD1. V was clipped by 3 bases and J by 5 bases; unmatched bases: 6. Per germline, CDR1 KGHSH and CDR2 LQKENI. This CDR3 has 14 amino acids.

The chain joins TRBV6-4 to TRBJ2-6; D remains ambiguous. CDR3 length: 13 amino acids. Trimming took 6 bases from V and 1 from J, leaving 4 bases between them. Germline assignment: CDR1 MRHNA and CDR2 SNTAGT. The CDR3 here is CASRESGANVLTF. CDR3 DNA: TGTGCCAGCAGGGAGTCTGGGGCCAACGTCCTGACTTTC.

Here the CDR3 reads CASSQKPDRESYEQYF. The CDR3 DNA follows: TGTGCCAGCAGCCAGAAGCCCGACAGGGAATCCTACGAGCAGTACTTC. The chain uses TRBV28 and TRBJ2-7; 7 bases line up with TRBD1. CDR1 is MDHEN and CDR2 is SYDVKM in the germline V gene. J was trimmed by 1 base and V by 6 bases; bases with no gene match: 12. The CDR3 is 16 amino acids.